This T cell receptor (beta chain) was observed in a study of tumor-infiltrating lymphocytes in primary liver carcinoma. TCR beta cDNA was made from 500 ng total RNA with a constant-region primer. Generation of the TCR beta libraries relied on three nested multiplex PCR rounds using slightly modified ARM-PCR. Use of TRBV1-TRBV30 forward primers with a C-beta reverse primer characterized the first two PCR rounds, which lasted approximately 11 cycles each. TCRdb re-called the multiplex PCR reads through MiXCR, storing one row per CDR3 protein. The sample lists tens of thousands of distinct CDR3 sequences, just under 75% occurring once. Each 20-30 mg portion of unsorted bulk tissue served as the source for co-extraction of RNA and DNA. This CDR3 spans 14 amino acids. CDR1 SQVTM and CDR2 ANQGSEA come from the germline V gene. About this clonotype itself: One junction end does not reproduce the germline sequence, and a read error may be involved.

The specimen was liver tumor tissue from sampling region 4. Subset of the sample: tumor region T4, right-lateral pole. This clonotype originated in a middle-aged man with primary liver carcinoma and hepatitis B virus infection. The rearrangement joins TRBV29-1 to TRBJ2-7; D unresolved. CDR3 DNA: TGCATTGTTTGGACGGCTCAAACGTCCTACGAGCGGTACTTC. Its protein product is CIVWTAQTSYERYF.